The 2 T cell receptor beta chains presented below share a single source sample, sequenced in a study of T cell clonality in common variable immunodeficiency. Broader study findings: In common variable immunodeficiency, TCR beta chains reportedly carried fewer deletions and N-nucleotide insertions.

The antigens for these receptors are not known. This table comes from immunoSEQ multiplex PCR, and its TCRdb copy is limited to in-frame clones, with some not included. The sample has tens of thousands of clones, none seen only once. The sample was peripheral blood mononuclear cells. The receptor source for this set is a human donor with common variable immunodeficiency.

This clone was recorded at least ten times. The read ends 3 residues before the CDR3 terminus; that terminus is restored from the germline J gene. The V gene is TRBV5-6, the J gene TRBJ2-3; D is possibly TRBD1 (6 bases). The V end lost 4 bases, the J end lost 7 bases, and 16 bases lay between the germline ends. Germline V gene sequence: CDR1 SGHDT, CDR2 YYEEEE. The CDR3 has 14 residues. CDR3 bases read: TGTGCCAGCAGCCTTAGACAGGCCCAGCATACG. Protein product: CASSLRQAQHT. The whole CDR3 protein is CASSLRQAQHTQYF. Looking up the rest from reference TRBV5-6 and TRBJ2-3 gives the full variable domain: DAGVTQSPTHLIKTRGQQVTLRCSPKSGHDTVSWYQQALGQGPQFIFQYYEEEERQRGNFPDRFSGHQFPNYSSELNVNALLLGDSALYLCASSLRQAQHTQYFGPGTRLTVL.

This clone has just a few counts. The CDR3 end falls 3 residues outside the read, so it is completed with the germline J gene. The chain has TRBV7-2 and TRBJ1-3, with a possible D match to TRBD1 (5 bases). The CDR3 is 15 residues long. Germline-derived CDR1 and CDR2 are SGHTA and FQGNSA. V was shortened by 2 bases and J by 4 bases, with 12 bases between the two germline ends. The chain's CDR3 is CASSLIPGLGNTIYF. Partial CDR3 DNA: TGTGCCAGCAGCTTAATACCAGGGTTAGGAAACACC. The full variable domain, completed using reference TRBV7-2 and TRBJ1-3, is GAGVSQSPSNKVTEKGKDVELRCDPISGHTALYWYRQSLGQGLEFLIYFQGNSAPDKSGLPSDRFSAERTGGSVSTLTIQRTQQEDSAVYLCASSLIPGLGNTIYFGEGSWLTVV.